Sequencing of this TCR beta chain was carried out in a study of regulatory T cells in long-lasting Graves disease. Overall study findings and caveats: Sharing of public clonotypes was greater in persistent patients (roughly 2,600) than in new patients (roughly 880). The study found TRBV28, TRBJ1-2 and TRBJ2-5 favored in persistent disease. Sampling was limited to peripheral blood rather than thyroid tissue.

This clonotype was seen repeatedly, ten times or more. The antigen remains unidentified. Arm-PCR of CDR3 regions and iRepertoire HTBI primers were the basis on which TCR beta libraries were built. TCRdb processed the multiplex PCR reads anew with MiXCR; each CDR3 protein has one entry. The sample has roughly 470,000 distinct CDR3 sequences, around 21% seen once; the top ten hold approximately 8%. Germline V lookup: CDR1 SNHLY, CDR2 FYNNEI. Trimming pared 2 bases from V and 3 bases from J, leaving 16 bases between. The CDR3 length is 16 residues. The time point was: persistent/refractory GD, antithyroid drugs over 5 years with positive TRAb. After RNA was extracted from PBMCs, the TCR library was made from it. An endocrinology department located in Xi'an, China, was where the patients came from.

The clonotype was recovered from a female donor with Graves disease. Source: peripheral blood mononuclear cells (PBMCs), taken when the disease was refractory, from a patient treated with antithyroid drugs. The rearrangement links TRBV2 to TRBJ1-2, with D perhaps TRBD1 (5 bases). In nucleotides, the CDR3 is TGTGCCAGCAGTGAATTCGCAGGCGGGGCTGACTATGGCTACACCTTC. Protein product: CASSEFAGGADYGYTF.